A single sample gave rise to the 9 T cell receptor beta chains below, sequenced in a study of T cells in Graves' hyperthyroidism and ophthalmopathy. Template material for amplifying TCR beta CDR3 regions consisted of RNA transcripts. HTBI primers were the set used in a first-round RT-PCR of the TCR CDR3. TCRdb recomputed calls from the multiplex PCR reads with MiXCR, one row per CDR3 protein. The repertoire has more than 250,000 distinct CDR3 sequences, about 15% of them found once; the top ten carry about 30%. Material for sequencing was blood. The receptors originated from a woman aged 45-65 years with Graves' hyperthyroidism that later progressed to Graves' ophthalmopathy.

The table lists this clonotype with many counts. This sequence joins TRBV28 and TRBJ2-6; no clear D gene. The CDR3 is 16 amino acids. The V and J ends lost 4 bases and 0 bases respectively, with 10 bases between them. Germline CDR1 MDHEN, CDR2 SYDVKM. The CDR3 sequence is CASSYPQISGANVLTF. CDR3 coding DNA: TGTGCCAGCAGTTACCCCCAGATCTCTGGGGCCAACGTCCTGACTTTC. The full variable domain, in which reference TRBV28 and TRBJ2-6 provide the parts outside the CDR3, is DVKVTQSSRYLVKRTGEKVFLECVQDMDHENMFWYRQDPGLGLRLIYFSYDVKMKEKGDIPEGYSVSREKKERFSLILESASTNQTSMYLCASSYPQISGANVLTFGAGSRLTVL.

The chain carries TRBV10-3 and TRBJ1-2; 7 bases agree with TRBD1. CDR1 and CDR2 from the germline V gene are ENHRY and SYGVKD. The CDR3 is 12 residues long. V shed 11 bases and J 8 bases; nucleotides not matched to a gene: 11. CDR3 residues: CAVLRGGDGYTF. The CDR3 bases are TGTGCCGTCCTCAGGGGGGGTGACGGCTACACCTTC.

V is TRBV6-2 or TRBV6-3 and J is TRBJ1-5, with no clear D. V lost 3 bases and J 5 bases, leaving 8 bases between the germline ends. CDR1 and CDR2 from the germline V gene are MNHEY and SVGEGT. The CDR3 extends over 13 amino acids. The CDR3 region is CASSYPVHQPQHF. CDR3 in DNA: TGTGCCAGCAGTTATCCGGTCCATCAGCCCCAGCATTTT.

This rearrangement joins TRBV28 to TRBJ1-3, with a possible D match to TRBD1 (5 bases). This CDR3 has 15 amino acids. Germline CDR1 MDHEN, CDR2 SYDVKM. Trimming took off 2 bases at V and 4 bases at J, with 12 bases between the two ends. This CDR3 is CASSLRQRSGNTIYF. The CDR3 DNA reads TGTGCCAGCAGTTTAAGACAGCGATCCGGAAACACCATATATTTT. The full variable domain, rest sourced from reference TRBV28 and TRBJ1-3, is DVKVTQSSRYLVKRTGEKVFLECVQDMDHENMFWYRQDPGLGLRLIYFSYDVKMKEKGDIPEGYSVSREKKERFSLILESASTNQTSMYLCASSLRQRSGNTIYFGEGSWLTVV.

This clonotype occurred many times. The chain links TRBV7-9 to TRBJ2-3; D perhaps matches TRBD2 (6 bases). The length of the CDR3 is 16 residues. The V and J ends lost 4 bases and 4 bases respectively, with 18 bases between them. Germline CDR1 reads SEHNR; CDR2 reads FQNEAQ (reference sequence). DNA of the CDR3: TGTGCCAGCAGCTCGGTAGGAGGGGAGTCGGCAGATACGCAGTATTTT. It is translated as CASSSVGGESADTQYF. The full variable domain, with the rest looked up from reference TRBV7-9 and TRBJ2-3, is DTGVSQNPRHKITKRGQNVTFRCDPISEHNRLYWYRQTLGQGPEFLTYFQNEAQLEKSRLLSDRFSAERPKGSFSTLEIQRTEQGDSAMYLCASSSVGGESADTQYFGPGTRLTVL.

There are a few counts of this clonotype. The J gene is TRBJ1-2, the V gene TRBV5-1; possibly TRBD1 for D (5 bases). The germline V and J ends were trimmed by 3 bases and 1 base, with 16 bases remaining between them. This CDR3 is built from 16 residues. The V gene's germline CDR1 is SGHRS and CDR2 YFSETQ. The CDR3 region is CASSWALGGNNYGYTF. Here the CDR3 DNA reads TGCGCCAGCAGCTGGGCCCTTGGGGGGAATAACTATGGCTACACCTTC. Full variable domain (remainder filled in from reference TRBV5-1 and TRBJ1-2): KAGVTQTPRYLIKTRGQQVTLSCSPISGHRSVSWYQQTPGQGLQFLFEYFSETQRNKGNFPGRFSGRQFSNSRSEMNVSTLELGDSALYLCASSWALGGNNYGYTFGSGTRLTVV.

V and J are TRBV5-4 and TRBJ1-2, with D possibly matching TRBD1 (5 bases). Deletions cut 4 bases from V and 4 bases from J, with 17 bases between. This CDR3 is built from 15 residues. CDR1 is SGHNT, CDR2 YYREEE, per germline (reference sequence). Written as DNA, the CDR3 is TGTGCCAGCAGCCACAGAGAGCAGGGCCCCTATGGCTACACCTTC. Translated, it gives CASSHREQGPYGYTF.

This clonotype turned up a few times. The rearrangement links TRBV4-2 to TRBJ2-7; D gene ambiguous. Between the trimmed V and J ends, which lost 1 base and 0 bases, there was a span of 7 bases. Germline CDR1 LGHNA, CDR2 YNFKEQ. The CDR3 spans 14 residues. The CDR3 sequence: CASSQGSASYEQYF. In DNA, the CDR3 is TGTGCCAGCAGCCAAGGGAGCGCCTCCTACGAGCAGTACTTC.

This clonotype was detected many times. The chain employs TRBV20-1 and TRBJ1-1, with D hard to call. Trimming shortened V by 1 base and J by 0 bases, and 9 bases separated the two germline ends. CDR1 DFQATT and CDR2 SNEGSKA come from the germline V gene (reference sequence). There are 14 residues in the CDR3. The CDR3 sequence is CSARVGSLNTEAFF. DNA for the CDR3: TGCAGTGCTAGAGTAGGTTCACTGAACACTGAAGCTTTCTTT.